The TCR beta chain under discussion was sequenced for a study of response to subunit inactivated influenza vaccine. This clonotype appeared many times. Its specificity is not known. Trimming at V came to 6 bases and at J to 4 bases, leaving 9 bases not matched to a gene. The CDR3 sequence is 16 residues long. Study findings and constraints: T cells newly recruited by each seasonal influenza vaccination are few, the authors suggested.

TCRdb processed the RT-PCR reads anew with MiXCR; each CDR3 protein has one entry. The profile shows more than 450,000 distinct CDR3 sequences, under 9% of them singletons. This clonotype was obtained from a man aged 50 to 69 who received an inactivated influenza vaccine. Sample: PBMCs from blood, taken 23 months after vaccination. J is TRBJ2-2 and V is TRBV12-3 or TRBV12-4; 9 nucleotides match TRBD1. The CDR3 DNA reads TGTGCCAGCAGATTATCGGGACAGGGCCGCACCGGGGAGCTGTTTTTT. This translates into CASRLSGQGRTGELFF.